The 29 T cell receptor beta chains given below trace back to one sample, sequenced in a study of T cells after yellow fever vaccination. TCRdb re-derived calls from the 5' RACE reads in MiXCR, one entry per CDR3 protein. Among hundreds of thousands of distinct CDR3 sequences listed, about 12% were seen once. The input for sequencing was PBMCs, taken on the day of the yellow fever booster vaccination. These receptors originate from a man between 25 and 39 years old who received the YFV17D yellow fever vaccine.

This clonotype has a count of ten or more. The rearrangement joins TRBV12-3 or TRBV12-4 to TRBJ1-1; no definite D call. This CDR3 has 13 residues. Trimming cost V 4 bases and J 3 bases, with 9 bases left between them. CDR3 in DNA: TGTGCCAGCAGTTGGGGTGGGGACACTGAAGCTTTCTTT. It translates to CASSWGGDTEAFF.

This clonotype was picked up a small number of times. This chain joins TRBV29-1 and TRBJ1-2; 9 nucleotides align to TRBD1. The CDR3 covers 14 residues. The germline V gene encodes CDR1 SQVTM and CDR2 ANQGSEA. V was pared by 7 bases and J by 3 bases, with 9 bases of the junction left unmatched. The CDR3 reads CSASRDRVDYGYTF. In DNA, the CDR3 is TGCAGCGCGTCTAGGGACAGGGTAGACTATGGCTACACCTTC.

The CDR3 nucleotides are TGCAGTGCGGGGGACGGCCTGAACACTGAAGCTTTCTTT. This codes for CSAGDGLNTEAFF. This chain connects TRBV20-1 to TRBJ1-1; possible D gene TRBD1, 5 bases. This CDR3 spans 13 amino acids. V gave up 6 bases and J gave up 0 bases, with 11 bases separating them. Germline CDR1 and CDR2: DFQATT and SNEGSKA (reference sequence).

The chain uses TRBV28 and TRBJ2-1; 9 positions match TRBD2. The V gene end was trimmed by 2 bases and the J gene end by 4 bases; junction bases not matched to a gene: 6. This CDR3 is 16 amino acids long. Per the germline V gene, CDR1 is MDHEN and CDR2 is SYDVKM. CDR3 bases: TGTGCCAGCAGTTTACCTGGACTAGCGACTTACAATGAGCAGTTCTTC. It is translated as CASSLPGLATYNEQFF.

The sample holds a few counts of this clonotype. The chain is built from TRBV18 and TRBJ2-1, with 7 positions matching TRBD2. The CDR3 has 15 amino acids. Germline CDR1 reads KGHSH; CDR2 reads LQKENI. V lost 2 bases and J lost 3; bases outside the gene matches: 4. For the CDR3, the DNA is TGTGCCAGCTCACCAGCTAGCGGAATCTACAATGAGCAGTTCTTC. It yields the protein CASSPASGIYNEQFF.

A few counts support this clonotype. One base away lies a much larger clone, so this may be a sequencing read error. V usage is TRBV27 and J usage is TRBJ2-2; D is uncertain. This CDR3 comprises 12 residues. V was pared by 0 bases and J by 7 bases, with 3 bases between. CDR1 is MNHEY, CDR2 SMNVEV, per germline (reference sequence). The CDR3 protein is CASSLSYGELFF. The DNA for the CDR3 is TGTGCCAGCAGTTTATCGTACGGGGAGCTGTTTTTT.

The V and J genes are TRBV20-1 and TRBJ2-7, with 9 bases identical to TRBD1. Germline CDR1 and CDR2: DFQATT and SNEGSKA (reference sequence). V gave up 3 bases and J gave up 0 bases; unmatched junction bases: 3. This CDR3 contains 14 residues. The CDR3 loop is CSARTGQGSYEQYF. Here the CDR3 DNA reads TGCAGTGCTAGGACGGGACAGGGCTCCTACGAGCAGTACTTC.

The chain carries TRBV29-1 and TRBJ2-1; D perhaps matches TRBD2 (5 bases). V lost 7 bases to trimming and J lost 6 bases, with 13 bases between them. The V gene's germline CDR1 is SQVTM and CDR2 ANQGSEA. CDR3 length: 12 residues. The CDR3 region has the DNA TGCAGCGCCGGAGGACTTTTCAATGAGCAGTTCTTC. Protein product: CSAGGLFNEQFF.

This clonotype was detected only a few times. The chain couples TRBV5-1 to TRBJ2-7; 7 bases fit TRBD1. The V and J ends lost 4 bases and 2 bases, in that order; junction bases with no gene match: 9. The germline gives CDR1 SGHRS, CDR2 YFSETQ. This CDR3 has 15 residues. CDR3 in amino acids: CASSPTGAITYEQYF. The DNA for the CDR3 is TGCGCCAGCAGCCCTACAGGGGCGATCACCTACGAGCAGTACTTC.

The chain uses TRBV12-3 or TRBV12-4 and TRBJ1-5, with a tentative D call TRBD1 (6 bases). CDR3 length equals 15 residues. V was pared by 6 bases and J by 3 bases, with 15 bases between. DNA for the CDR3: TGTGCCAGCAGGAAGGGGGAGGTGAACAATCAGCCCCAGCATTTT. Translated, it gives CASRKGEVNNQPQHF.

A few counts support this clonotype. V is TRBV5-5 and J is TRBJ2-7; 9 nucleotides align to TRBD2. V dropped 0 bases and J dropped 2; count of bases not matched to a gene: 3. The germline V gene has CDR1 SGHKS and CDR2 YYEKEE (reference sequence). The CDR3 covers 15 residues. The CDR3 here is CASSLDLAGPYEQYF. The CDR3 DNA sequence: TGTGCCAGCAGCTTGGATCTAGCGGGACCCTACGAGCAGTACTTC.

This clonotype was picked up a small number of times. CDR3 protein: CSSRDMGGEQYF. For the CDR3, the DNA is TGCAGCTCCCGGGATATGGGCGGCGAGCAGTACTTC. V and J are TRBV29-1 and TRBJ2-7, with D tentatively TRBD2 (5 bases). Trimming took off 8 bases at V and 6 bases at J, with 17 bases between the two ends. Germline CDR1 SQVTM, CDR2 ANQGSEA. The CDR3 runs 12 residues.

V is TRBV19 and J is TRBJ2-1; TRBD2 matches at 8 bases. The CDR3 spans 16 residues. Germline CDR1 LNHDA, CDR2 SQIVND (reference sequence). J lost 3 bases, V lost 1 base, and 5 bases had no gene match. The DNA of the CDR3 is TGTGCCAGTAGTATAGGAACGGCGGGAGGCTACAATGAGCAGTTCTTC. It is translated as CASSIGTAGGYNEQFF.

This clonotype was recorded a few times. The rearrangement links TRBV24-1 to TRBJ2-1, with TRBD2 matching over 14 bases. CDR1 is KGHDR and CDR2 is SFDVKD in the germline V gene. CDR3 length: 15 amino acids. Losses at the gene ends were 2 bases for V and 8 bases for J; bases not matched to a gene: 1. The CDR3 is CATSDSGLAGDEQFF. The CDR3 DNA reads TGTGCCACCAGTGATTCGGGACTAGCGGGAGATGAGCAGTTCTTC.

The chain uses TRBV6-2 or TRBV6-3 and TRBJ2-3, with D hard to call. This CDR3 is built from 10 residues. Deletions cut 8 bases from V and 5 bases from J, with 5 bases between. Germline CDR1 reads MNHEY; CDR2 reads SVGEGT. The CDR3 spells CASLGDTQYF. The CDR3 nucleotides are TGTGCCAGCCTAGGAGATACGCAGTATTTT.

This rearrangement joins TRBV7-6 to TRBJ2-7; D possibly uses TRBD1 or TRBD2 (6 bases each). Per the germline V gene, CDR1 is SGHVS and CDR2 is FNYEAQ. CDR3 length: 14 amino acids. Trimming cost V 4 bases and J 2 bases, with 12 bases left between them. CDR3 sequence: CASSSGGSTYEQYF. DNA of the CDR3: TGTGCCAGCAGCTCCGGGGGCAGTACCTACGAGCAGTACTTC.

The chain is built from TRBV5-5 and TRBJ2-5; 7 bases line up with TRBD2. The CDR3 has 13 residues. The V segment lost 6 bases and the J segment 5 bases; nucleotides outside the gene matches: 7. Germline V gene sequence: CDR1 SGHKS, CDR2 YYEKEE (reference sequence). The CDR3 DNA sequence: TGTGCCAGCACCGCTTTCGGGGGGGAGACCCAGTACTTC. Amino acid sequence: CASTAFGGETQYF. The complete variable domain, with remaining parts taken from reference TRBV5-5 and TRBJ2-5, reads DAGVTQSPTHLIKTRGQQVTLRCSPISGHKSVSWYQQVLGQGPQFIFQYYEKEERGRGNFPDRFSARQFPNYSSELNVNALLLGDSALYLCASTAFGGETQYFGPGTRLLVL.

This clonotype was seen more than once but under ten times. The chain couples TRBV4-2 to TRBJ2-1; D may match TRBD1 or TRBD2 (6 bases each). The germline V gene has CDR1 LGHNA and CDR2 YNFKEQ. This CDR3 is built from 16 residues. Trimming stripped 2 bases from V and 7 bases from J, with 18 bases between. The CDR3 DNA reads as TGTGCCAGCAGCCAACCCATCGGGCAGGGGAGGAATGAGCAGTTCTTC. This codes for CASSQPIGQGRNEQFF.

This clonotype was detected only a few times. The chain employs TRBV28 and TRBJ1-6, with TRBD1 identical over 9 bases. Trimming removed 5 bases from V and 9 bases from J; junction bases left unmatched: 5. Germline CDR1 is MDHEN and CDR2 is SYDVKM. The CDR3 has 14 residues. CDR3 amino acids: CASSPGTGTSPLHF. As DNA, the CDR3 is TGTGCCAGCAGTCCCGGGACAGGGACTTCACCCCTCCACTTT.

Only a few counts were recorded for this clonotype. This rearrangement joins TRBV6-2 or TRBV6-3 to TRBJ1-1, with unresolved D. The CDR3 covers 14 residues. Germline V gene lookup returns CDR1 MNHEY and CDR2 SVGEGT. Trimming pared 2 bases from V and 4 bases from J, leaving 11 bases between. The CDR3, as DNA: TGTGCCAGCAGTTACAGGTCCTGGGGCACTGAAGCTTTCTTT. Translated, it gives CASSYRSWGTEAFF.

This clonotype was seen at least ten times. The chain links TRBV12-3 or TRBV12-4 to TRBJ2-3, with D hard to call. This CDR3 has 13 amino acids. V dropped 0 bases and J dropped 6 bases, with 7 bases sitting between them. CDR3 protein: CASSLAQSDTQYF. The DNA for the CDR3 is TGTGCCAGCAGTTTAGCGCAGTCCGATACGCAGTATTTT.

This chain joins TRBV12-3 or TRBV12-4 and TRBJ2-1; possibly TRBD1 or TRBD2 for D (5 bases each). This CDR3 region has 16 residues. V lost 6 bases and J 8 bases, leaving 23 bases between the germline ends. The CDR3 reads CASRAPGDAYSDEQFF. Written as DNA, the CDR3 is TGTGCCAGCAGAGCCCCTGGGGACGCCTACTCCGATGAGCAGTTCTTC.

This chain joins TRBV5-4 and TRBJ2-1; TRBD2 agrees at 8 bases. Germline loops: CDR1 SGHNT, CDR2 YYREEE (reference sequence). This CDR3 spans 16 amino acids. J was trimmed by 6 bases and V by 0 bases; bases with no gene match: 8. The CDR3, as DNA: TGTGCCAGCAGCTTGGCCAACAGCGGGAGCGGCAATGAGCAGTTCTTC. Residues: CASSLANSGSGNEQFF.

The V call is TRBV18, the J call TRBJ2-4, with D uncertain. The CDR3 runs 14 residues. Looked up from germline, CDR1 is KGHSH and CDR2 is LQKENI. V gave up 5 bases and J gave up 6 bases, with 14 bases separating them. The CDR3 nucleotides are TGTGCCAGCTCAACGAAAGGGCCCCCAAACATTCAGTACTTC. Protein product: CASSTKGPPNIQYF.

J is TRBJ2-1 and V is TRBV27; D possibly corresponds to TRBD1 (6 bases). Trimming pared 4 bases from V and 4 bases from J, leaving 11 bases between. The CDR3 contains 14 residues. CDR1 MNHEY and CDR2 SMNVEV come from the germline V gene (reference sequence). The CDR3 nucleotides are TGTGCCAGCAGTTCGGACAGTCTATACAATGAGCAGTTCTTC. It is translated as CASSSDSLYNEQFF.

The chain carries TRBV5-1 and TRBJ1-4; 7 bases line up with TRBD1. From germline, CDR1 is SGHRS and CDR2 YFSETQ. There are 16 residues in the CDR3. Losses at the gene ends were 0 bases for V and 5 bases for J; bases not matched to a gene: 7. CDR3 nucleotides: TGCGCCAGCAGCTTGGCCAATGCAGGGGGGAATGAAAAACTGTTTTTT. Protein sequence: CASSLANAGGNEKLFF.

This clonotype was seen at least ten times. The chain is built from TRBV7-7 and TRBJ2-7, with D uncertain. The germline V and J ends were trimmed by 5 bases and 1 base, with 12 bases remaining between them. The CDR3 sequence is 14 residues long. CDR1 and CDR2 from the germline V gene are SSHAT and FNYEAQ (reference sequence). CDR3 nucleotides: TGTGCCAGCAGCCCCGGACCCAGTTCCTACGAGCAGTACTTC. This encodes CASSPGPSSYEQYF.

In its sample, this clonotype was seen a few times. The genes are TRBV4-2 and TRBJ2-2; TRBD2 matches at 9 bases. The CDR3 sequence is 16 residues long. From germline, CDR1 is LGHNA and CDR2 YNFKEQ. V lost 1 base and J lost 5; bases outside the gene matches: 5. CDR3 residues: CASSQGGLAGTGELFF. DNA for the CDR3: TGTGCCAGCAGCCAAGGGGGCCTAGCGGGAACCGGGGAGCTGTTTTTT.

V and J are TRBV5-1 and TRBJ1-6; D is uncertain. Trimming took 2 bases from V and 8 from J, leaving 8 bases between them. CDR1 and CDR2 (germline): SGHRS, YFSETQ. This CDR3 contains 13 residues. CDR3 nucleotides: TGCGCCAGCAGCTTTAAGGAGGATTCACCCCTCCACTTT. As protein: CASSFKEDSPLHF.